This entry features one T cell receptor (beta chain) sequence. Treatment of the sample: oral pan-JAK inhibitor, 5-10 mg twice daily. Trimming shortened V by 3 bases and J by 8 bases, and 20 bases separated the two germline ends. The germline gives CDR1 LNHNV, CDR2 YYDKDF (reference sequence). The CDR3 consists of 16 residues. This sample stems from a study of CD8+ T cells in alopecia areata. Study as a whole: In an open-label trial, patients got 5 to 10 mg tofacitinib twice daily.

Extracted from the samples, RNA was reverse transcribed into cDNA to serve as the sequencing template. Profiled with immunoSEQ multiplex PCR; TCRdb holds only in-frame clones, not every one. Found here are about 190,000 clones, about three fifths of them singletons; the top ten hold around 0.7%. The source was CD4+ T cells sorted from blood, collected at week 4, from a patient treated with tofacitinib. This TCR derives from a human donor with alopecia areata. This chain connects TRBV15 to TRBJ2-1; TRBD1 or TRBD2 may be the D gene (5 bases each). The CDR3 reads CATSRRPGRLFDEQFF. CDR3 in DNA: TGTGCCACCAGCAGGAGACCGGGACGGTTGTTCGATGAGCAGTTCTTC. The whole variable domain, filled in from reference TRBV15 and TRBJ2-1, reads DAMVIQNPRYQVTQFGKPVTLSCSQTLNHNVMYWYQQKSSQAPKLLFHYYDKDFNNEADTPDNFQSRRPNTSFCFLDIRSPGLGDTAMYLCATSRRPGRLFDEQFFGPGTRLTVL.